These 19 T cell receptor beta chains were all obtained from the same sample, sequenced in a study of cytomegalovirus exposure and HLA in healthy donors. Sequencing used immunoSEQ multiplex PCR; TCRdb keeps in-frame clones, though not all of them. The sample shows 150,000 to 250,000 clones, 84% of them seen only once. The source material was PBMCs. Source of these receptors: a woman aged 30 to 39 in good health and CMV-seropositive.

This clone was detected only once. The CDR3 nucleotides read TGTGCCAGCAGCTTATCGGGACTTGTCTACGAGCAGTACTTC. This translates into CASSLSGLVYEQYF. The chain links TRBV7-9 to TRBJ2-7; a possible D gene is TRBD2 (6 bases). Germline values: CDR1 SEHNR, CDR2 FQNEAQ (reference sequence). The CDR3 consists of 14 residues. V shed 2 bases and J shed 3 bases, with 11 bases lying between them.

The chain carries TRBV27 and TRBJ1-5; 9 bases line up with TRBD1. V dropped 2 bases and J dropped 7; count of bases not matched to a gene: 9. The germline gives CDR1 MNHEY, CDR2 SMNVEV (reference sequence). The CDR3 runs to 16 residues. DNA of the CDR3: TGTGCCAGCAGTTTACGCGGGACAGGGAGGACGCAGCCCCAGCATTTT. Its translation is CASSLRGTGRTQPQHF.

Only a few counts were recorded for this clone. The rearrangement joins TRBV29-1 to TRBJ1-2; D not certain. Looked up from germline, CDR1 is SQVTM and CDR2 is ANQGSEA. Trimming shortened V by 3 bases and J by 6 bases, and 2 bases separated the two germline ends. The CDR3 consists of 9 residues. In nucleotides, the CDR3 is TGCAGCGTTGACGATGGCTACACCTTC. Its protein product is CSVDDGYTF.

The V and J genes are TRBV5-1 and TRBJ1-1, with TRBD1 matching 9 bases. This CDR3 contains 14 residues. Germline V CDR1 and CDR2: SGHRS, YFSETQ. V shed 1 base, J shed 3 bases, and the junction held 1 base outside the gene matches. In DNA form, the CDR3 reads TGCGCCAGCAGCTTGACAGGGGGCGACACTGAAGCTTTCTTT. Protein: CASSLTGGDTEAFF.

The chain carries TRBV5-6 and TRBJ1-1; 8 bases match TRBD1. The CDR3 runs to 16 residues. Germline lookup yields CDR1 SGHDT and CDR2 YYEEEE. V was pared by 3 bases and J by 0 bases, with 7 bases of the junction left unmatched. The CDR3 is CASSSGTGYMNTEAFF. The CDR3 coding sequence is TGTGCCAGCAGCTCCGGGACAGGTTACATGAACACTGAAGCTTTCTTT.

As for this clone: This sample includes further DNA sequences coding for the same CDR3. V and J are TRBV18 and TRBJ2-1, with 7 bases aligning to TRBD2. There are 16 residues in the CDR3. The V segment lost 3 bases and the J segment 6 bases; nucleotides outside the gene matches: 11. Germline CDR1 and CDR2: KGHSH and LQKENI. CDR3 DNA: TGTGCCAGCTCACCCCCGATGGCGGGAGTAGTCAATGAGCAGTTCTTC. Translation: CASSPPMAGVVNEQFF.

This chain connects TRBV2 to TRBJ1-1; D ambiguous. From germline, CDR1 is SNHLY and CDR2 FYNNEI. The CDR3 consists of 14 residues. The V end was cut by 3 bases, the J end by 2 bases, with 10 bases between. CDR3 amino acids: CASSDSQINTEAFF. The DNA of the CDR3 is TGTGCCAGCAGTGATTCACAGATTAACACTGAAGCTTTCTTT. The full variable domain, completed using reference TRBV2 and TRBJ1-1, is EPEVTQTPSHQVTQMGQEVILRCVPISNHLYFYWYRQILGQKVEFLVSFYNNEISEKSEIFDDQFSVERPDGSNFTLKIRSTKLEDSAMYFCASSDSQINTEAFFGQGTRLTVV.

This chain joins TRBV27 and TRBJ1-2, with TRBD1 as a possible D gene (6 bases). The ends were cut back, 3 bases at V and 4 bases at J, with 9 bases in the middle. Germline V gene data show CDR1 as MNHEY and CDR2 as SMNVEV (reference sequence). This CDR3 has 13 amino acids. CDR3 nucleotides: TGTGCCAGCAGTTTCGCACAGGGCTATGGCTACACCTTC. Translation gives CASSFAQGYGYTF.

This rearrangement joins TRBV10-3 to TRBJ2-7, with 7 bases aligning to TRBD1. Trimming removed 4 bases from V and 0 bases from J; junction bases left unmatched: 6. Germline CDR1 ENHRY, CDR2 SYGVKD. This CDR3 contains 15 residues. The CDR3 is CAISGGTEPSYEQYF. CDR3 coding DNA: TGTGCCATCAGTGGGGGGACAGAACCCTCCTACGAGCAGTACTTC.

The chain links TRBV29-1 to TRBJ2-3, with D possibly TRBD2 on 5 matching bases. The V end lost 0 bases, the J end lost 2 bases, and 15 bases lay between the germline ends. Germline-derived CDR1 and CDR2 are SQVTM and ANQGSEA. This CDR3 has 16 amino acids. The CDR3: CSVEDLERPNTDTQYF. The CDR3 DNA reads TGCAGCGTTGAAGATCTTGAGCGGCCAAACACAGATACGCAGTATTTT.

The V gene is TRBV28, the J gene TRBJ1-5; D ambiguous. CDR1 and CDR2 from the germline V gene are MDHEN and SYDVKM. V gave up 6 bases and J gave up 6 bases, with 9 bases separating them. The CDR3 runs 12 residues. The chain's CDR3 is CASRAAGQPQHF. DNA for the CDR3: TGTGCCAGCAGGGCTGCGGGTCAGCCCCAGCATTTT.

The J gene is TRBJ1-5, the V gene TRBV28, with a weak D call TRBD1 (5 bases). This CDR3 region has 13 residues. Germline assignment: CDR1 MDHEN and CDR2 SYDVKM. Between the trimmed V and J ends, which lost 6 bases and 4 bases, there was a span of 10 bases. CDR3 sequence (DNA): TGTGCCAGCAGCCCCGACAGTAATCAGCCCCAGCATTTT. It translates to CASSPDSNQPQHF.

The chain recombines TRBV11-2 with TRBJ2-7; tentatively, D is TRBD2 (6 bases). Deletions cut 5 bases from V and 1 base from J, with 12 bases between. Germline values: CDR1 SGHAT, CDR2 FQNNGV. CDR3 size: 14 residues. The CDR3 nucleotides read TGTGCCAGCAGCCCGGGACTGAAATCCTACGAGCAGTACTTC. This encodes CASSPGLKSYEQYF. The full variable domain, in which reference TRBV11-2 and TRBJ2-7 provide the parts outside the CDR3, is EAGVAQSPRYKIIEKRQSVAFWCNPISGHATLYWYQQILGQGPKLLIQFQNNGVVDDSQLPKDRFSAERLKGVDSTLKIQPAKLEDSAVYLCASSPGLKSYEQYFGPGTRLTVT.

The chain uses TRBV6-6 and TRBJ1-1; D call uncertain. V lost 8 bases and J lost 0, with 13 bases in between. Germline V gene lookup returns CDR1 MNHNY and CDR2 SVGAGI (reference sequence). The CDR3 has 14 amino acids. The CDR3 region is CASHPATVNTEAFF. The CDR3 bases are TGTGCCAGCCACCCTGCAACGGTGAACACTGAAGCTTTCTTT.

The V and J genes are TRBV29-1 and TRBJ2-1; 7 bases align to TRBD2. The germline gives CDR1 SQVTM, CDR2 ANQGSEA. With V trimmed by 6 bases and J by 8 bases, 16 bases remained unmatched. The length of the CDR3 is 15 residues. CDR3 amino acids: CSVADYREETDEQFF. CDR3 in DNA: TGCAGCGTCGCGGACTACCGGGAGGAAACGGATGAGCAGTTCTTC.

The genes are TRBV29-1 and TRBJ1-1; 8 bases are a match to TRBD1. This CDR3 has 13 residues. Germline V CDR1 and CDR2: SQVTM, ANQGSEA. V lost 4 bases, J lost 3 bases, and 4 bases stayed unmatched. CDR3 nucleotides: TGCAGCGTTGCAGACAGGGGATACACTGAAGCTTTCTTT. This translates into CSVADRGYTEAFF.

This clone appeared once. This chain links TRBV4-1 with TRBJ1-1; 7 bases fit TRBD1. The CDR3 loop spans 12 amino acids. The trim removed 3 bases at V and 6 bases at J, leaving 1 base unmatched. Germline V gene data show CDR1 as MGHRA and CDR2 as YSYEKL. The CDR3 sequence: CASSHGQAEAFF. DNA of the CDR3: TGCGCCAGCAGCCATGGACAGGCTGAAGCTTTCTTT.

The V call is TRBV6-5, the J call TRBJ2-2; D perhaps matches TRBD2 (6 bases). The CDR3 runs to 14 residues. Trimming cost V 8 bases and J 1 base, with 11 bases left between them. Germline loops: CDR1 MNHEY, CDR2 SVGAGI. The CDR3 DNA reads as TGTGCCAGCGGACGGGACTTGAACACCGGGGAGCTGTTTTTT. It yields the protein CASGRDLNTGELFF.

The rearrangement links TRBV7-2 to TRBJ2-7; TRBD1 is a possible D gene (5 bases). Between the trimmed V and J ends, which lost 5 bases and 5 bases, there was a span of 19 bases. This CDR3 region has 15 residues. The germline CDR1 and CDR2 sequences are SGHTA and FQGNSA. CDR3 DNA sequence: TGTGCCAGCAGCCCTCGGGCTCAGGGTTTCCACGAGCAGTACTTC. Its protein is CASSPRAQGFHEQYF.